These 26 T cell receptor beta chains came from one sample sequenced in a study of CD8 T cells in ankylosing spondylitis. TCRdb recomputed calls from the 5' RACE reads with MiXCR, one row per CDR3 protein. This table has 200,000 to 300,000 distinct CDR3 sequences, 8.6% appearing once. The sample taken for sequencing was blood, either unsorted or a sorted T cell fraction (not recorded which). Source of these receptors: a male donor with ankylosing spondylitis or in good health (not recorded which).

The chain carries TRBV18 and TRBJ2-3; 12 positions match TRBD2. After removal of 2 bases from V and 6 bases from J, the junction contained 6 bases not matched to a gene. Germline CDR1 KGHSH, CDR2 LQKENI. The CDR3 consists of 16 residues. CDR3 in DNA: TGTGCCAGCTCACCAACTGGACTAGCGGGAATGGATACGCAGTATTTT. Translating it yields CASSPTGLAGMDTQYF.

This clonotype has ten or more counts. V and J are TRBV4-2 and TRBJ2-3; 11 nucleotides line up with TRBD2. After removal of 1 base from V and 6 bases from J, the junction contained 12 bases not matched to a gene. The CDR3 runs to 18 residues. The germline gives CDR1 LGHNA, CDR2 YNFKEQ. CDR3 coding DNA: TGTGCCAGCAGCCAAGGGGGGACTAGCGGCCGGGCGATCGATACGCAGTATTTT. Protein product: CASSQGGTSGRAIDTQYF.

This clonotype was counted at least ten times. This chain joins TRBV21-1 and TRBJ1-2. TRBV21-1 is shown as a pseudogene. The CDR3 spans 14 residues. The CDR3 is CASSKEGTSSGYTF. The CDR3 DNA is TGTGCCAGCAGCAAAGAAGGGACAAGCTCCGGCTACACCTTC.

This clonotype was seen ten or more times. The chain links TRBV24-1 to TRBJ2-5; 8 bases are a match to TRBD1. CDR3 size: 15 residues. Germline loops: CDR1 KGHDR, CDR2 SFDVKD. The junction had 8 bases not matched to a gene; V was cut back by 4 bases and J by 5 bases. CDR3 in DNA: TGTGCCACCAGTGACCCGACAGGGGTGTGGGAGACCCAGTACTTC. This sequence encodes CATSDPTGVWETQYF.

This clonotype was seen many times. The CDR3 DNA sequence: TGTGCCAGCAGCCAAAATACAGGGGAGCAGTTCTTC. As protein: CASSQNTGEQFF. The chain is built from TRBV3-1 and TRBJ2-1; weak D call: TRBD1 (6 bases). The CDR3 is 12 amino acids. V was clipped by 2 bases and J by 10 bases, with 9 bases between them. The germline CDR1 and CDR2 sequences are LGHDT and YNNKEL (reference sequence).

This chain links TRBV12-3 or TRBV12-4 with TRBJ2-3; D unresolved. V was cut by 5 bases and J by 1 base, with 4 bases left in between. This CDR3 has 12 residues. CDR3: CASSHGTDTQYF. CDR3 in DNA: TGTGCCAGCAGTCATGGCACAGATACGCAGTATTTT.

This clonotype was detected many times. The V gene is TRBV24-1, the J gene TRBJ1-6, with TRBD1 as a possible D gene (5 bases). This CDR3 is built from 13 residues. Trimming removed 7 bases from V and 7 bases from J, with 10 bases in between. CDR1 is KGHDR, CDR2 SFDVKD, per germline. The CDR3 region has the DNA TGTGCCACCAGCCAGGGTGGAAATTCACCCCTCCACTTT. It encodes CATSQGGNSPLHF.

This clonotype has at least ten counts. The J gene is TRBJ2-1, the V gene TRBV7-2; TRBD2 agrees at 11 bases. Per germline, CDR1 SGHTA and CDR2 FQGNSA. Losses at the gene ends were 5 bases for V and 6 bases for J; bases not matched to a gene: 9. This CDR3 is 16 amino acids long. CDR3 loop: CASSPSTSGRGNEQFF. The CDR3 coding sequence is TGTGCCAGCAGCCCTAGTACTAGCGGGAGAGGCAATGAGCAGTTCTTC.

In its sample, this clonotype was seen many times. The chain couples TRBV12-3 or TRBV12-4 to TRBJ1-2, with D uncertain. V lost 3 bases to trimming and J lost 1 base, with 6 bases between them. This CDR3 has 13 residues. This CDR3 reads CASSFEVNYGYTF. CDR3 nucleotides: TGTGCCAGCAGTTTCGAGGTTAACTATGGCTACACCTTC.

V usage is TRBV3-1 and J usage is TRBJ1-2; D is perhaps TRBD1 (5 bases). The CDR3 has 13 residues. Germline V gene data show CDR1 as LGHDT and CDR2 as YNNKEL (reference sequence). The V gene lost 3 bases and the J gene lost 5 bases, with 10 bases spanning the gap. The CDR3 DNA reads TGTGCCAGCAGCCAGGCCGGGGGTTATGGCTACACCTTC. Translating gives CASSQAGGYGYTF.

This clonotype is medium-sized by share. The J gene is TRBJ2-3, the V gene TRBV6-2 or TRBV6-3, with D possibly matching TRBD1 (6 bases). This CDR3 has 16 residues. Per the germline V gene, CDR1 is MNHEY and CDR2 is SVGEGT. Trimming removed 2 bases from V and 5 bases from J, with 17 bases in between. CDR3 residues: CASSYPFEGERDTQYF. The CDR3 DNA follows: TGTGCCAGCAGTTACCCATTTGAGGGGGAGCGAGATACGCAGTATTTT.

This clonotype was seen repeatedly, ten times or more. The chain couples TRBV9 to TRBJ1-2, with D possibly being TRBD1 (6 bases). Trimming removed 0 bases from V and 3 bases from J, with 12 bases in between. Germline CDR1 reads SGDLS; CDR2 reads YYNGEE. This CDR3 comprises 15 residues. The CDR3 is CASSVDQGRYYGYTF. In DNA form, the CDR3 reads TGTGCCAGCAGCGTAGATCAGGGGAGGTACTATGGCTACACCTTC.

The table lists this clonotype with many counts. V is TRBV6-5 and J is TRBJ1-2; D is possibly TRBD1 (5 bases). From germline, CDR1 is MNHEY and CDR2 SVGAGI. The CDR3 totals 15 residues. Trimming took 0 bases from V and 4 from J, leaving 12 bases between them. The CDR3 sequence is CASSYSGVLVYGYTF. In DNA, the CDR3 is TGTGCCAGCAGTTACTCAGGGGTTCTCGTCTATGGCTACACCTTC.

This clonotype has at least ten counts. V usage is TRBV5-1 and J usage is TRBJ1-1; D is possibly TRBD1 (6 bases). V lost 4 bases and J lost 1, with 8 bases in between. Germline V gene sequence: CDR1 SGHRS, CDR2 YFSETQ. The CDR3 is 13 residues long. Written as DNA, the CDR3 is TGCGCCAGCAGCAAGGACAGGAACACTGAAGCTTTCTTT. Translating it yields CASSKDRNTEAFF.

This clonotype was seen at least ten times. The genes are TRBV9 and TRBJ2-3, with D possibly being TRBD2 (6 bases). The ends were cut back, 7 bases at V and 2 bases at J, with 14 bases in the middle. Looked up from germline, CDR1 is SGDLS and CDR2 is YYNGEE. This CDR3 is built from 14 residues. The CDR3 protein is CASAIAGFTDTQYF. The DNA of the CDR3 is TGTGCCAGCGCGATCGCGGGGTTCACAGATACGCAGTATTTT.

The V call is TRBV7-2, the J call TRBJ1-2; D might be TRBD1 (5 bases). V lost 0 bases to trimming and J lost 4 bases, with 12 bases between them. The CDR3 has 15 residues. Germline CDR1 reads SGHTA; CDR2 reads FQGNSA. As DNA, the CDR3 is TGTGCCAGCAGCTTAGCTGGGGGAAAAGTCTATGGCTACACCTTC. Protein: CASSLAGGKVYGYTF.

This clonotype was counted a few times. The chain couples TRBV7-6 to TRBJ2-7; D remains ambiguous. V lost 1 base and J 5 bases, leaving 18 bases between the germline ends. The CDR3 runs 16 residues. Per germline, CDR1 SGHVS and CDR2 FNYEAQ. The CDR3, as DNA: TGTGCCAGCAGCTTAGAAGGCCTAAATGGCCCCGACGAGCAGTACTTC. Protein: CASSLEGLNGPDEQYF.

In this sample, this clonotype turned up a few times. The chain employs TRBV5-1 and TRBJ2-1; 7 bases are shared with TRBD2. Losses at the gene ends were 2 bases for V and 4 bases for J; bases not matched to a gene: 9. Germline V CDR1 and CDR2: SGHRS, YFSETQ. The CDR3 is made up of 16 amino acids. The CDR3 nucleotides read TGCGCCAGCAGCTTCTGGAGCGGGGAAGGGTACAATGAGCAGTTCTTC. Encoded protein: CASSFWSGEGYNEQFF.

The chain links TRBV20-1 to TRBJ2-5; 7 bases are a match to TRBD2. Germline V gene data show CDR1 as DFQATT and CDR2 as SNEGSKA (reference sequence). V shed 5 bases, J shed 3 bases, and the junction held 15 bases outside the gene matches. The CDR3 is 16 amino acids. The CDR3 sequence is CSAQHTSAGPKETQYF. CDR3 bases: TGCAGTGCTCAGCACACCTCAGCGGGGCCTAAAGAGACCCAGTACTTC.

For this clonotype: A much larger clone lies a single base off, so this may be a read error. CDR3 nucleotides: TGTGACAGCATGAGCGGGCCCTACAATGAGCAGTTCTTC. Protein: CDSMSGPYNEQFF. The chain has TRBV4-2 and TRBJ2-1; D possibly corresponds to TRBD2 (6 bases). This CDR3 is 13 amino acids long. Germline lookup yields CDR1 LGHNA and CDR2 YNFKEQ.

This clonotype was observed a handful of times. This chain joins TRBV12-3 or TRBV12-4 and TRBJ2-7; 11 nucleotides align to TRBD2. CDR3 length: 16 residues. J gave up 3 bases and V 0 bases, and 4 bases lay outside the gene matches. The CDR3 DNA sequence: TGTGCCAGCAGTTTAGCTTCGACTAGCGGGAACTACGAGCAGTACTTC. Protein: CASSLASTSGNYEQYF.

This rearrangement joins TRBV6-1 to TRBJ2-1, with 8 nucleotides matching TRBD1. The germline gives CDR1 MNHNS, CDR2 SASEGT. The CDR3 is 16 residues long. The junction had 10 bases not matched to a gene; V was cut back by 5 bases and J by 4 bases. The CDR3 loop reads CASSRPRQGAYNEQFF. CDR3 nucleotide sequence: TGTGCCAGCAGTAGACCTCGGCAGGGGGCTTACAATGAGCAGTTCTTC.

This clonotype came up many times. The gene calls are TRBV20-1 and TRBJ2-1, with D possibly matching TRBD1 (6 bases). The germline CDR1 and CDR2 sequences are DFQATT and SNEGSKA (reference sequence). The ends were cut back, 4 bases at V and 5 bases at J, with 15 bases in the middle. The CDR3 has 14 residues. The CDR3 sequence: CSATPLGADNEQFF. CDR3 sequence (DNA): TGCAGTGCTACTCCCCTGGGGGCAGACAATGAGCAGTTCTTC.

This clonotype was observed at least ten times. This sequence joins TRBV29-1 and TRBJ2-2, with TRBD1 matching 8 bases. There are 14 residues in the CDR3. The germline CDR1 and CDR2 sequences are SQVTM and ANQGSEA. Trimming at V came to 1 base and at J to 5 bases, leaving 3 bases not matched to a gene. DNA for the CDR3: TGCAGCGTTGAAGGGACAGGGAAAACCGGGGAGCTGTTTTTT. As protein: CSVEGTGKTGELFF.

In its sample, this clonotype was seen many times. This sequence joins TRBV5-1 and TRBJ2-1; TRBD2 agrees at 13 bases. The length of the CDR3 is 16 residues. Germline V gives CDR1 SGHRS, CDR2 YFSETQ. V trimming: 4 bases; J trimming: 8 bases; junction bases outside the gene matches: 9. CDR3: CASSPDRLAGGDEQFF. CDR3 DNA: TGCGCCAGCAGCCCGGATCGACTAGCGGGAGGTGATGAGCAGTTCTTC.

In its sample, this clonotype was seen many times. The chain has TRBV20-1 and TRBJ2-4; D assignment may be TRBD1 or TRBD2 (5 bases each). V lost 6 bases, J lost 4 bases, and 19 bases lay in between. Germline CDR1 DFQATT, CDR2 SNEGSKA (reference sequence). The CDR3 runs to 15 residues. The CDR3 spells CSATNLGTDKNIQYF. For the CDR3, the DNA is TGCAGTGCCACCAACCTCGGGACGGATAAAAACATTCAGTACTTC.